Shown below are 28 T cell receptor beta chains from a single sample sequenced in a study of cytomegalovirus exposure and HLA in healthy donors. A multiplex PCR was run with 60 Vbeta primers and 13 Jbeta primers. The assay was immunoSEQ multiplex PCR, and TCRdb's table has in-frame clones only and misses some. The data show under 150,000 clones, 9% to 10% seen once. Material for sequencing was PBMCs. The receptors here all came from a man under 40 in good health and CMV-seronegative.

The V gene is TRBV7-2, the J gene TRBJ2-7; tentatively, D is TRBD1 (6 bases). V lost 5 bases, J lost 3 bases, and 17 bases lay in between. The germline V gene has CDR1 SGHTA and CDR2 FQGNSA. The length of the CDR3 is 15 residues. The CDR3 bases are TGTGCCAGCAGCCCGGGGTGGGGGCCCAACTACGAGCAGTACTTC. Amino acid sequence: CASSPGWGPNYEQYF.

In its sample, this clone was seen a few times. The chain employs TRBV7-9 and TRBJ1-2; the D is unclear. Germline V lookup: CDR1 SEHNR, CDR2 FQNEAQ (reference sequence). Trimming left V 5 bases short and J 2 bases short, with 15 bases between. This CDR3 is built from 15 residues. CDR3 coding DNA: TGTGCCAGCAGCCGTACCGGGAATATCAACTATGGCTACACCTTC. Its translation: CASSRTGNINYGYTF.

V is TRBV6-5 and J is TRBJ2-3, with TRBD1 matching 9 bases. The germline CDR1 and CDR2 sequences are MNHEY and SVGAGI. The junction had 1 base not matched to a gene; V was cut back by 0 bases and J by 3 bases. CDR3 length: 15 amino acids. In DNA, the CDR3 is TGTGCCAGCAGTTACTCCGGGACAGGGACAGATACGCAGTATTTT. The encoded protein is CASSYSGTGTDTQYF.

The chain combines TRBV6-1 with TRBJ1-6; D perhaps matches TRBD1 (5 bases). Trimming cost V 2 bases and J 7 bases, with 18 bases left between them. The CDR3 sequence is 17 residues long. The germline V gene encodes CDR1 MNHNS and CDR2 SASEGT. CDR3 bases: TGTGCCAGCAGTGAATATTGGTCGGAGGGGCGAAATTCACCCCTCCACTTT. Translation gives CASSEYWSEGRNSPLHF.

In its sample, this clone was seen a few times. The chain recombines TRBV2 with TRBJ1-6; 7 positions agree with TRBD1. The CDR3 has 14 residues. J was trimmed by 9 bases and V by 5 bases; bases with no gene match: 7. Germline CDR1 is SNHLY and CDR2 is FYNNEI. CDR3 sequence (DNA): TGTGCCAGCAGTTCTGCAGGGGGGTTTTCACCCCTCCACTTT. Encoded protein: CASSSAGGFSPLHF.

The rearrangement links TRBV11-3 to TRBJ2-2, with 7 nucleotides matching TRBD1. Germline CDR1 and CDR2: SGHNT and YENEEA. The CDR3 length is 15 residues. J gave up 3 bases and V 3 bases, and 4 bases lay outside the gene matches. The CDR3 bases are TGTGCCAGCAGCTTGACCAGGGGGTACACCGGGGAGCTGTTTTTT. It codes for CASSLTRGYTGELFF. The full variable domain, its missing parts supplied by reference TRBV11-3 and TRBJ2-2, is EAGVVQSPRYKIIEKKQPVAFWCNPISGHNTLYWYLQNLGQGPELLIRYENEEAVDDSQLPKDRFSAERLKGVDSTLKIQPAELGDSAVYLCASSLTRGYTGELFFGEGSRLTVL.

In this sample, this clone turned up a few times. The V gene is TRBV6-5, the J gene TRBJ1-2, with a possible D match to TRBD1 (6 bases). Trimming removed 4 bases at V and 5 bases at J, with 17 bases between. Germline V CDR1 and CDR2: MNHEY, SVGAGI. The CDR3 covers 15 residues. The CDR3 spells CASSSIFRDNYGYTF. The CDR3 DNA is TGTGCCAGCAGTTCAATTTTCCGGGACAATTATGGCTACACCTTC.

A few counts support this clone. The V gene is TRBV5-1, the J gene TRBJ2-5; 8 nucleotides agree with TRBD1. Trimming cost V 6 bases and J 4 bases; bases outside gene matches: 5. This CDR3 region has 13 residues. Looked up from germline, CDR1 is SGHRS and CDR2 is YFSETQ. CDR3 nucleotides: TGCGCCAGCACCCCGACAGGGGTAGAGACCCAGTACTTC. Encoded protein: CASTPTGVETQYF.

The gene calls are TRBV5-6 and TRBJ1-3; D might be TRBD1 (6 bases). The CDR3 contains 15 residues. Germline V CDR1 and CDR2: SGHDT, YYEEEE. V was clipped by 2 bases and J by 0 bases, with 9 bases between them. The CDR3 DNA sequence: TGTGCCAGCAGCTTCAGGGGAAACTCTGGAAACACCATATATTTT. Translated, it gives CASSFRGNSGNTIYF.

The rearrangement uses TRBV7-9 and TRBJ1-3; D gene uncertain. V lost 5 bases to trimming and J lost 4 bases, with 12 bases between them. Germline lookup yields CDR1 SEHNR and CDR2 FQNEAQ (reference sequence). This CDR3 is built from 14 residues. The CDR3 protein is CASSRAGRGNTIYF. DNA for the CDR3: TGTGCCAGCAGCCGGGCCGGGAGGGGAAACACCATATATTTT.

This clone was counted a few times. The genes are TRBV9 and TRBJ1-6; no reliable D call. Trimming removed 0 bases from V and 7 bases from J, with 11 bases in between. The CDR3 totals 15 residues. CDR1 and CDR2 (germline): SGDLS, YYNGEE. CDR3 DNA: TGTGCCAGCAGCGTAGGAGGGCAGAGAAATTCACCCCTCCACTTT. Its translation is CASSVGGQRNSPLHF.

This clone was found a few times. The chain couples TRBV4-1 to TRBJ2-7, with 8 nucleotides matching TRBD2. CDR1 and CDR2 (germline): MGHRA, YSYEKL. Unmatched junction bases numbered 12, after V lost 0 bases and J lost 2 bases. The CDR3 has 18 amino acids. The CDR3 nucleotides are TGCGCCAGCAGCCAAGAGTTCTCGGGGGGGACCAGCACCTACGAGCAGTACTTC. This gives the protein CASSQEFSGGTSTYEQYF.

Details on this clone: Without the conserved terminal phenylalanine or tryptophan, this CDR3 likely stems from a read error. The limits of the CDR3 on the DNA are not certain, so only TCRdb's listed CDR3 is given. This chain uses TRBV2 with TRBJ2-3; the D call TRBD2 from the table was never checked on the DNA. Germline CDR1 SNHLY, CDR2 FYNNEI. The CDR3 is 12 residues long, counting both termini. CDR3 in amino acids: CASRKTGDTKYL.

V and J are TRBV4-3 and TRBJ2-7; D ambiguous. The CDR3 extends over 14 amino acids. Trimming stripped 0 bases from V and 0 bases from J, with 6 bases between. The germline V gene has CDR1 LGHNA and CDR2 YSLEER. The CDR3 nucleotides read TGCGCCAGCAGCCAAGACCCGAGCTCCTACGAGCAGTACTTC. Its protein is CASSQDPSSYEQYF.

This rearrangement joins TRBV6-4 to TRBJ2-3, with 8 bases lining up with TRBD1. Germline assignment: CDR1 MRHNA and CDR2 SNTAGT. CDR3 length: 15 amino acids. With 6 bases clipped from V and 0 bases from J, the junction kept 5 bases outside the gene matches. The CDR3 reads CASSDRGGSTDTQYF. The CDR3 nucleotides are TGTGCCAGCAGCGACAGGGGCGGAAGCACAGATACGCAGTATTTT.

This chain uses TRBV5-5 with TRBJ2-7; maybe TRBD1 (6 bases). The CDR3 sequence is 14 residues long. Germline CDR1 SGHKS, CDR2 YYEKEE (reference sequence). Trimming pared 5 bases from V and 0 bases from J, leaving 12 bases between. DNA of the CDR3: TGTGCCAGCAGGGCCCGGGACAACTCCTACGAGCAGTACTTC. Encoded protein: CASRARDNSYEQYF.

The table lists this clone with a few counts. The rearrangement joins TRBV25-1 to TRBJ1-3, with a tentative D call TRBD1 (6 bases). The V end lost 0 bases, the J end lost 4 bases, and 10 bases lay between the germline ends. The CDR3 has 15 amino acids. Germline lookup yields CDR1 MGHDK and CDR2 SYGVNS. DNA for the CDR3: TGTGCCAGCAGTGAATATCAGGGGTTGGGAAACACCATATATTTT. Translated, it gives CASSEYQGLGNTIYF.

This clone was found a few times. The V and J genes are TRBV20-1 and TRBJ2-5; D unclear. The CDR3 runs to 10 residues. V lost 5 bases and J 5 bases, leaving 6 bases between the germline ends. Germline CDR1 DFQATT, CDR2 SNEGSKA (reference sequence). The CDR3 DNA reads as TGCAGTGCTCCCCTCGAGACCCAGTACTTC. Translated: CSAPLETQYF.

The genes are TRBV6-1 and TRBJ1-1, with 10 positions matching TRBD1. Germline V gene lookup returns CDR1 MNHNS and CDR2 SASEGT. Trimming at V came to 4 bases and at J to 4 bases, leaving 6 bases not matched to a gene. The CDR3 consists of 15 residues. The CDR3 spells CASSGTGGAGTEAFF. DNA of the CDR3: TGTGCCAGCAGTGGGACAGGGGGGGCTGGCACTGAAGCTTTCTTT.

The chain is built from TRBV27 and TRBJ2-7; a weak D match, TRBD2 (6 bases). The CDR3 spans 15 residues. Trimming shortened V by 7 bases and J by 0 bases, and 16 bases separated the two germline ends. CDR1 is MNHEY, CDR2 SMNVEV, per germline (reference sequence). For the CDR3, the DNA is TGTGCCAGCACTTCAGGGAGGAGGGCCTCCTACGAGCAGTACTTC. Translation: CASTSGRRASYEQYF.

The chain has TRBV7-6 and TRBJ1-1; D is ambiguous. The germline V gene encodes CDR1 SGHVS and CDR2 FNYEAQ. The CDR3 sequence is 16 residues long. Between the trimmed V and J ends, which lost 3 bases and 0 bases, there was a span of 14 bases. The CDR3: CASSFSVGEVNTEAFF. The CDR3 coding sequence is TGTGCCAGCAGCTTTTCAGTCGGGGAGGTGAACACTGAAGCTTTCTTT.

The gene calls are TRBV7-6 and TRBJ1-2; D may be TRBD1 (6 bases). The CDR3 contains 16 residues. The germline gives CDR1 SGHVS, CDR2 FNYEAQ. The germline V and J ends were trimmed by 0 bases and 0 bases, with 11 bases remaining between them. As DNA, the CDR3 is TGTGCCAGCAGCTTAGCGGCCAGGGGAGCTAACTATGGCTACACCTTC. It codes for CASSLAARGANYGYTF.

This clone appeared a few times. CDR3 sequence (DNA): TGTGCCAGCAGCGTGGGACAGGCACCCTACGAGCAGTACTTC. This sequence encodes CASSVGQAPYEQYF. This chain joins TRBV9 and TRBJ2-7; 8 nucleotides line up with TRBD1. The CDR3 contains 14 residues. Germline V gene data show CDR1 as SGDLS and CDR2 as YYNGEE. The ends lost 2 bases at V and 2 bases at J; junction bases unmatched: 3.

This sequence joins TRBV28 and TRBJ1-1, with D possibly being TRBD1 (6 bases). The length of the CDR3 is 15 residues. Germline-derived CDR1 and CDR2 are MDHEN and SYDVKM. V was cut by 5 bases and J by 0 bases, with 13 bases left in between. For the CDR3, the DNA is TGTGCCAGCAGTCCCAGGACAGTATTGAACACTGAAGCTTTCTTT. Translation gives CASSPRTVLNTEAFF.

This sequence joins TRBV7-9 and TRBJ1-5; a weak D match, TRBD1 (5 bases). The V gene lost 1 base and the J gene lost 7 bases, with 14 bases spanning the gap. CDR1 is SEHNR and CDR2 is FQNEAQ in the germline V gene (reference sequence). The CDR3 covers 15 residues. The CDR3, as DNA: TGTGCCAGCAGCTTAGAGGTGGCAGGGATGCAGCCCCAGCATTTT. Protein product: CASSLEVAGMQPQHF.

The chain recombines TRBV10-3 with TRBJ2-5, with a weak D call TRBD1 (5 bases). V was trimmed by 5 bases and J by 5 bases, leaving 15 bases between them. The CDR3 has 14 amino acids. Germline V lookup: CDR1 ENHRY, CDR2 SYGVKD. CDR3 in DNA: TGTGCCATCAGTAGGGGTCCCGACATCGAGACCCAGTACTTC. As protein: CAISRGPDIETQYF.

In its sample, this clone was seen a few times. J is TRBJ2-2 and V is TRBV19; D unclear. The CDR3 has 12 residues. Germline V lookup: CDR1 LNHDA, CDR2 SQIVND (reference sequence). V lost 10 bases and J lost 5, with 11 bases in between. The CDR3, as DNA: TGTGCCACCTCGACGAGGACCGGGGAGCTGTTTTTT. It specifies CATSTRTGELFF.

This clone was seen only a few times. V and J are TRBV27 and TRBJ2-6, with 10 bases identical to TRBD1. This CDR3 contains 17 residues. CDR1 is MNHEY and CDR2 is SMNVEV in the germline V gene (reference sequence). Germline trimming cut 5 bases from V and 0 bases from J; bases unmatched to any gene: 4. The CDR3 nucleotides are TGTGCCAGCAGTAGGGGGACAGGGGACTCTGGGGCCAACGTCCTGACTTTC. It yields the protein CASSRGTGDSGANVLTF.